One sample yielded the 18 T cell receptor beta chains listed below, sequenced in a study of blood T cell repertoires in COVID-19. Libraries were prepared by immunoSEQ multiplex PCR; TCRdb keeps only in-frame clonotypes and omits some of them. This repertoire shows 250,000 or so clones, about 90% found once; its top ten account for less than 3.5%. The material sequenced was peripheral blood. These receptors all stem from a man younger than 40 with COVID-19, enrolled during active disease.

The V call is TRBV11-2, the J call TRBJ1-2; no reliable D call. The germline V gene has CDR1 SGHAT and CDR2 FQNNGV. The V and J ends lost 1 base and 2 bases respectively, with 8 bases between them. The length of the CDR3 is 14 residues. The CDR3 DNA reads as TGTGCCAGCAGCTTAGGCGGGCTAAACTATGGCTACACCTTC. As protein: CASSLGGLNYGYTF. The entire variable domain, with the rest obtained from reference TRBV11-2 and TRBJ1-2, is as follows: EAGVAQSPRYKIIEKRQSVAFWCNPISGHATLYWYQQILGQGPKLLIQFQNNGVVDDSQLPKDRFSAERLKGVDSTLKIQPAKLEDSAVYLCASSLGGLNYGYTFGSGTRLTVV.

The chain is built from TRBV11-3 and TRBJ2-3; perhaps TRBD1 as D (5 bases). CDR3 length equals 15 residues. The V gene's germline CDR1 is SGHNT and CDR2 YENEEA. Between the trimmed V and J ends, which lost 4 bases and 0 bases, there was a span of 11 bases. The CDR3 protein is CASSSARVSTDTQYF. The CDR3 bases are TGTGCCAGCAGCTCCGCCAGGGTAAGCACAGATACGCAGTATTTT.

This clone was detected only a few times. The V gene is TRBV7-9, the J gene TRBJ2-7; possibly TRBD2 for D (5 bases). Germline V gives CDR1 SEHNR, CDR2 FQNEAQ (reference sequence). The CDR3 runs 15 residues. The V and J ends lost 1 base and 6 bases respectively, with 16 bases between them. In DNA form, the CDR3 reads TGTGCCAGCAGCTTAGTTCGGGGAAGGGTAGTCGAGCAGTACTTC. This translates into CASSLVRGRVVEQYF.

The chain has TRBV5-8 and TRBJ2-1; TRBD2 matches 10 bases. This CDR3 is built from 15 residues. Trimming removed 1 base from V and 5 bases from J; junction bases left unmatched: 3. The V gene's germline CDR1 is SGHTS and CDR2 YDEGEE. CDR3 protein: CASSLRGTSDNEQFF. The CDR3 coding sequence is TGTGCCAGCAGCTTGCGAGGGACTAGCGACAATGAGCAGTTCTTC. Together with reference TRBV5-8 and TRBJ2-1, the CDR3 gives the full variable domain: EAGVTQSPTHLIKTRGQQATLRCSPISGHTSVYWYQQALGLGLQFLLWYDEGEERNRGNFPPRFSGRQFPNYSSELNVNALELEDSALYLCASSLRGTSDNEQFFGPGTRLTVL.

The genes are TRBV19 and TRBJ1-2; TRBD1 agrees at 10 bases. V lost 2 bases, J lost 6 bases, and 3 bases stayed unmatched. The CDR3 covers 14 residues. The germline CDR1 and CDR2 sequences are LNHDA and SQIVND (reference sequence). In DNA, the CDR3 is TGTGCCAGTAGTATACGACAGGGGGCAGATGGCTACACCTTC. Its protein product is CASSIRQGADGYTF.

J is TRBJ1-3 and V is TRBV19; D call uncertain. The CDR3 contains 15 residues. V dropped 1 base and J dropped 2 bases, with 9 bases sitting between them. CDR1 LNHDA and CDR2 SQIVND come from the germline V gene (reference sequence). The CDR3 sequence: CASSIGAAAGNTIYF. CDR3 coding DNA: TGTGCCAGTAGTATAGGGGCCGCCGCTGGAAACACCATATATTTT.

The chain links TRBV18 to TRBJ1-1; 12 bases map to TRBD1. The V gene's germline CDR1 is KGHSH and CDR2 LQKENI. V lost 6 bases to trimming and J lost 6 bases; unmatched junction nucleotides: 5. The CDR3 loop spans 14 amino acids. This CDR3 is CASSPGTGGPEAFF. The CDR3, as DNA: TGTGCCAGCTCCCCCGGGACAGGGGGCCCTGAAGCTTTCTTT. Combining the CDR3 with reference TRBV18 and TRBJ1-1 gives the whole variable domain NAGVMQNPRHLVRRRGQEARLRCSPMKGHSHVYWYRQLPEEGLKFMVYLQKENIIDESGMPKERFSAEFPKEGPSILRIQQVVRGDSAAYFCASSPGTGGPEAFFGQGTRLTVV.

V is TRBV19 and J is TRBJ1-2, with a tentative D call TRBD1 (5 bases). V dropped 9 bases and J dropped 8 bases, with 19 bases sitting between them. CDR1 is LNHDA, CDR2 SQIVND, per germline (reference sequence). The CDR3 has 13 amino acids. The CDR3: CARGLGRVNGYTF. The CDR3, as DNA: TGTGCCAGGGGCCTCGGCAGGGTAAACGGCTACACCTTC.

The chain joins TRBV7-2 to TRBJ1-2, with TRBD1 identical over 7 bases. Looked up from germline, CDR1 is SGHTA and CDR2 is FQGNSA. This CDR3 contains 15 residues. V lost 5 bases and J lost 4; bases outside the gene matches: 10. The CDR3 reads CASSVFQGGSYGYTF. CDR3 coding DNA: TGTGCCAGCAGCGTTTTCCAGGGGGGATCCTATGGCTACACCTTC.

The chain carries TRBV19 and TRBJ1-2; tentatively, D is TRBD1 (5 bases). The CDR3 runs 13 residues. Germline V CDR1 and CDR2: LNHDA, SQIVND (reference sequence). With 4 bases removed from V and 4 bases from J, the gap between germline ends came to 10 bases. The DNA for the CDR3 is TGTGCCAGTAGTAGACAGAGCCCCTATGGCTACACCTTC. Translated, it gives CASSRQSPYGYTF.

V is TRBV24-1 and J is TRBJ2-1; 7 bases are a match to TRBD1. The germline CDR1 and CDR2 sequences are KGHDR and SFDVKD. CDR3 length equals 13 residues. V lost 7 bases and J lost 5; bases outside the gene matches: 4. The CDR3 nucleotides read TGTGCCACCAGCGGGGACAGCCACAATGAGCAGTTCTTC. Its protein is CATSGDSHNEQFF.

The gene calls are TRBV9 and TRBJ1-3; the match to TRBD1 covers 7 bases. The CDR3 is 15 amino acids. After removal of 4 bases from V and 2 bases from J, the junction contained 6 bases not matched to a gene. Germline-derived CDR1 and CDR2 are SGDLS and YYNGEE. CDR3 residues: CASSSGGQPGNTIYF. CDR3 bases: TGTGCCAGCAGCTCCGGGGGACAGCCTGGAAACACCATATATTTT.

The rearrangement uses TRBV5-1 and TRBJ2-7; 8 nucleotides line up with TRBD1. This CDR3 is built from 14 residues. V shed 4 bases, J shed 6 bases, and the junction held 9 bases outside the gene matches. The V gene's germline CDR1 is SGHRS and CDR2 YFSETQ. The CDR3 is CASSPGQVPGEQYF. The CDR3 DNA reads TGCGCCAGCAGCCCGGGACAGGTTCCCGGCGAGCAGTACTTC. Drawing the rest from reference TRBV5-1 and TRBJ2-7, the complete variable domain is KAGVTQTPRYLIKTRGQQVTLSCSPISGHRSVSWYQQTPGQGLQFLFEYFSETQRNKGNFPGRFSGRQFSNSRSEMNVSTLELGDSALYLCASSPGQVPGEQYFGPGTRLTVT.

The J gene is TRBJ2-7, the V gene TRBV18; D not certain. Between the trimmed V and J ends, which lost 0 bases and 4 bases, there was a span of 7 bases. The CDR3 is 13 residues long. Germline CDR1 reads KGHSH; CDR2 reads LQKENI. The CDR3 spells CASSPPSRYEQYF. CDR3 bases: TGTGCCAGCTCACCACCGTCCAGATACGAGCAGTACTTC.

The chain combines TRBV30 with TRBJ1-5, with 8 bases aligning to TRBD1. The CDR3 has 13 residues. Germline CDR1 and CDR2: GTSNPN and SVGIG (reference sequence). Trimming took 0 bases from V and 6 from J; bases not matched to a gene: 1. The CDR3: CAWSVDRGQPQHF. The CDR3 coding sequence is TGTGCCTGGAGTGTCGACAGGGGTCAGCCCCAGCATTTT.

This chain joins TRBV2 and TRBJ2-2; 7 bases agree with TRBD1. Germline V gene sequence: CDR1 SNHLY, CDR2 FYNNEI. This CDR3 contains 14 residues. Trimming removed 3 bases from V and 4 bases from J; junction bases left unmatched: 2. CDR3: CASSETGTTGELFF. CDR3 nucleotides: TGTGCCAGCAGTGAGACAGGGACCACCGGGGAGCTGTTTTTT.

This clone was found once. The V call is TRBV7-9, the J call TRBJ1-6, with TRBD1 as a possible D gene (6 bases). The CDR3 extends over 14 amino acids. Germline V CDR1 and CDR2: SEHNR, FQNEAQ (reference sequence). Trimming shortened V by 10 bases and J by 8 bases, and 18 bases separated the two germline ends. CDR3: CAIEGGKMDSPLHF. Here the CDR3 DNA reads TGTGCCATCGAGGGGGGGAAAATGGATTCACCCCTCCACTTT.

The chain recombines TRBV27 with TRBJ1-1, with 9 bases that match TRBD1. The CDR3 spans 16 residues. After removal of 5 bases from V and 2 bases from J, the junction contained 9 bases not matched to a gene. Germline V gene data show CDR1 as MNHEY and CDR2 as SMNVEV (reference sequence). CDR3 DNA sequence: TGTGCCAGCAGTCCCCGACAGGGGGGGACCAACACTGAAGCTTTCTTT. Protein sequence: CASSPRQGGTNTEAFF.